This T cell receptor beta chain is drawn from a study of technical replicates of blood from a few donors. The table came from immunoSEQ multiplex PCR; TCRdb's copy has only in-frame clones and leaves some out. The sample lists some 89,000 clones; less than 95% were seen once. From germline, CDR1 is GTSNPN and CDR2 SVGIG (reference sequence). The CDR3 contains 17 residues. The V and J ends lost 4 bases and 3 bases, in that order; junction bases with no gene match: 15. The rearrangement links TRBV30 to TRBJ2-7, with TRBD1 identical over 10 bases. Sequencing input: T cells isolated from PBMCs. This TCR was recovered from a human donor in good health. This chain's CDR3 is CAWTGTGVPRTSYEQYF. The DNA for the CDR3 is TGTGCCTGGACTGGGACAGGGGTCCCCAGGACTAGCTACGAGCAGTACTTC.